The clone carrying this T cell receptor (beta chain) was observed many times. Its antigen is undetermined. MiXCR was run by TCRdb on the 5' RACE reads, yielding one entry per CDR3 protein. Of about 100,000 distinct CDR3 sequences in the sample, about 6% are singletons; the top ten hold roughly 12%. The data belong to a study of identical twins. Per the germline V gene, CDR1 is DFQATT and CDR2 is SNEGSKA (reference sequence). This CDR3 region has 14 residues. Trimming took 0 bases from V and 3 from J, leaving 9 bases between them. General study results and limits: Zero-insertion analyses might be partly confounded by invariant T cells like MAIT and iNKT.

Sequencing was carried out using memory T cells sorted from blood. V and J are TRBV20-1 and TRBJ1-5, with D tentatively TRBD1 (5 bases). This sequence was found in a woman aged 45 to 65 in good health. This CDR3 reads CSARDWGYNQPQHF. The CDR3 DNA reads TGCAGTGCTAGAGACTGGGGCTACAATCAGCCCCAGCATTTT.